This TCR beta chain was sequenced during a study of early T cells in non-severe SARS-CoV-2 infection. Study at large: The study sequenced bulk RNA from unsorted whole blood, with chains unpaired.

The germline V gene has CDR1 SGHVS and CDR2 FQNEAQ. V was pared by 5 bases and J by 1 base, with 8 bases between. There are 14 residues in the CDR3. Unique molecular identifiers were added to individual cDNA molecules. Each CDR3 protein is one row after TCRdb ran MiXCR on the 5' RACE reads. The data show 65,000 to 85,000 distinct CDR3 sequences, around 10% seen once. The gene calls are TRBV7-8 and TRBJ2-2; D is undetermined. This clonotype was obtained from an adult who was a healthcare worker with PCR-confirmed SARS-CoV-2 infection or an uninfected control (not recorded which). The sample was whole blood. CDR3 region: CASSPFGNTGELFF. CDR3 in DNA: TGTGCCAGCAGCCCTTTCGGGAACACCGGGGAGCTGTTTTTT.